A selection of T cell receptor beta chains follows, all from one sample in a study of blood T cell repertoires in COVID-19. The data were produced by immunoSEQ multiplex PCR, yet TCRdb's version contains in-frame clones alone and is incomplete. The sample lists around 37,000 clones; 65% to 75% were seen once. Material: peripheral blood. These TCRs come from a man aged 65-85 years with COVID-19, enrolled during active disease. The CDR3 runs from the conserved cysteine through the conserved F or W. D genes are given only for firm matches. The listing skips clone size in some rows; elsewhere it reads once, few, many or a size class.

abundance	d_gene	v_gene	j_gene	len	CDR3aa	CDR3nt
NA	NA	TRBV14	TRBJ1-1	15	CASSHGGIMNTEAFF	TGTGCCAGCAGCCACGGGGGAATAATGAACACTGAAGCTTTCTTT
NA	NA	TRBV2	TRBJ2-1	16	CASREREVGKDNEQFF	TGTGCCAGCAGGGAGAGGGAGGTGGGAAAGGACAATGAGCAGTTCTTC
NA	NA	TRBV19	TRBJ2-7	14	CASNPNRNRYEQYF	TGTGCCAGTAATCCGAACCGTAACAGGTACGAGCAGTACTTC
NA	TRBD1	TRBV28	TRBJ1-1	16	CASGGATGGSLSEAFF	TGTGCCAGTGGAGGGGCGACAGGGGGCTCGCTCAGTGAAGCTTTCTTT
NA	NA	TRBV5-1	TRBJ2-2	15	CASSVRDSQTGELFF	TGCGCCAGCAGCGTTCGGGACTCCCAAACCGGGGAGCTGTTTTTT
NA	NA	TRBV6-5	TRBJ2-7	15	CASIKQGLNGYEQYF	TGTGCCAGCATTAAACAGGGATTAAACGGCTACGAGCAGTACTTC
NA	NA	TRBV11-2	TRBJ1-2	14	CASSLLPGFDGYTF	TGTGCCAGCAGCTTATTACCAGGATTCGATGGCTACACCTTC
NA	TRBD2	TRBV3-1/TRBV3-2	TRBJ2-7	15	CASSLTSGGAYEQYF	TGTGCCAGCAGCCTTACTAGCGGGGGGGCCTACGAGCAGTACTTC
NA	NA	TRBV10-1	TRBJ1-5	14	CASSESARNQPQHF	TGCGCCAGCAGTGAGTCTGCCAGGAATCAGCCCCAGCATTTT
NA	NA	TRBV13	TRBJ1-5	16	CASSLGRQEGNQPQHF	TGTGCCAGCAGCTTAGGCCGGCAGGAAGGCAATCAGCCCCAGCATTTT
NA	NA	TRBV10-1	TRBJ2-1	16	CASSHTSTSTYNEQFF	TGCGCCAGCAGTCACACTTCGACTAGTACCTACAATGAGCAGTTCTTC
NA	NA	TRBV5-1	TRBJ2-2	15	CASSFGSTNTGELFF	TGCGCCAGCAGCTTTGGCAGTACGAACACCGGGGAGCTGTTTTTT
NA	NA	TRBV12-5	TRBJ1-2	13	CASGLSFNYGYTF	TGTGCTAGTGGTTTGAGCTTCAACTATGGCTACACCTTC
few	NA	TRBV3-1/TRBV3-2	TRBJ1-1	12	CASSQDPFPAFF	TGTGCCAGCAGCCAAGATCCGTTCCCGGCTTTCTTT
NA	NA	TRBV7-2	TRBJ2-7	14	CASSAGLGGLEQYF	TGTGCCAGCAGCGCGGGACTGGGTGGGCTCGAGCAGTACTTC
NA	NA	TRBV5-5	TRBJ1-2	15	CASSLDGRSLVGYTF	TGTGCCAGCAGCTTGGATGGCAGATCGCTGGTGGGCTACACCTTC
once	NA	TRBV7-2	TRBJ2-5	13	CASSIQGRETQYF	TGTGCCAGCAGCATACAGGGTAGGGAGACCCAGTACTTC
NA	TRBD2	TRBV14	TRBJ2-4	17	CASSPIAGSGAKNIQYF	TGTGCCAGCAGCCCAATAGCGGGGAGCGGGGCCAAAAACATTCAGTACTTC
NA	NA	TRBV5-1	TRBJ1-1	14	CASSFAGGNTEAFF	TGCGCCAGCAGCTTCGCCGGAGGGAACACTGAAGCTTTCTTT
few	NA	TRBV29-1	TRBJ2-3	14	CSVRSGSSTDTQYF	TGCAGCGTTCGGAGCGGGTCTAGCACAGATACGCAGTATTTT
NA	TRBD2	TRBV4-2	TRBJ2-5	16	CASSRPLAGDQETQYF	TGTGCCAGCAGCCGACCGTTAGCGGGAGACCAAGAGACCCAGTACTTC
NA	TRBD2	TRBV5-5	TRBJ2-1	16	CASSSGLAGVYNEQFF	TGTGCCAGCAGCTCTGGACTAGCGGGTGTTTACAATGAGCAGTTCTTC
NA	TRBD1	TRBV5-1	TRBJ1-2	15	CASSLEAGGRHGYTF	TGCGCCAGCAGCTTGGAAGCAGGGGGCAGGCATGGCTACACCTTC
NA	TRBD1	TRBV5-6	TRBJ1-6	14	CASSRGTGVSPLHF	TGTGCCAGCAGCCGCGGGACAGGGGTTTCACCCCTCCACTTT
NA	NA	TRBV29-1	TRBJ2-6	14	CSVSTFPGANVLTF	TGCAGCGTTAGCACGTTTCCTGGGGCCAACGTCCTGACTTTC
NA	TRBD2	TRBV7-9	TRBJ2-1	14	CASLAGSDYNEQFF	TGTGCCTCCTTAGCGGGGTCGGACTACAATGAGCAGTTCTTC